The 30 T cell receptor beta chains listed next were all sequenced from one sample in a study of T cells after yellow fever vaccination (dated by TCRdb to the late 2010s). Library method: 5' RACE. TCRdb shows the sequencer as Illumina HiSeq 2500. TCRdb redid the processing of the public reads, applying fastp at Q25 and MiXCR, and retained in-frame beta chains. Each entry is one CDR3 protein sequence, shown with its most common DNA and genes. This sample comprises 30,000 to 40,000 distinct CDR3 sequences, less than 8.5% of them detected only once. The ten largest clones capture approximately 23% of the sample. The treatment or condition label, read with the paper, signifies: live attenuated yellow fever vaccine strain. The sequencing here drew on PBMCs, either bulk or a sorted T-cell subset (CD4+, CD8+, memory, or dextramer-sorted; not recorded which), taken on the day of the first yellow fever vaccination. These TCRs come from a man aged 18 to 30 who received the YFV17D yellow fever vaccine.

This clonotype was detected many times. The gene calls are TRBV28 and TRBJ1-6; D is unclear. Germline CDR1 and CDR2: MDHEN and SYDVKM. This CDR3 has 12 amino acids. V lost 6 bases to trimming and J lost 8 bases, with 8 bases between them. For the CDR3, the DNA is TGTGCCAGCAGCCCCGGGTATTCACCCCTCCACTTT. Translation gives CASSPGYSPLHF.

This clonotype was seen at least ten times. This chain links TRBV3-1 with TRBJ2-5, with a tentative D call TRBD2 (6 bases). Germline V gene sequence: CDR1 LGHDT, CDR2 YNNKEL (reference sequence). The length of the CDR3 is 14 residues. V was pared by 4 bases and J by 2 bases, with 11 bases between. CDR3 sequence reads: CASSRLEGQETQYF. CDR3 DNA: TGTGCCAGCAGCCGACTAGAGGGACAAGAGACCCAGTACTTC.

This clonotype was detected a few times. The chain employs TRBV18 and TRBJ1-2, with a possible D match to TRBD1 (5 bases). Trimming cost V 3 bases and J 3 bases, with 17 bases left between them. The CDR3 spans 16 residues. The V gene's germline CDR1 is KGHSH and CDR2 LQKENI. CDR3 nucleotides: TGTGCCAGCTCACCTAGTGGAAAGGGGTCGGACTATGGCTACACCTTC. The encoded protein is CASSPSGKGSDYGYTF.

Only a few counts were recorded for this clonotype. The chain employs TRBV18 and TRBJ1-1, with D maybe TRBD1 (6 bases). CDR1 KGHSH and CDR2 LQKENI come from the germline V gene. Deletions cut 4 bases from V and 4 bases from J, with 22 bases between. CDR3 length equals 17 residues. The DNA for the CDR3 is TGTGCCAGCTCACTAAATGGAGGGGGGCGCGGAACCACTGAAGCTTTCTTT. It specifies CASSLNGGGRGTTEAFF. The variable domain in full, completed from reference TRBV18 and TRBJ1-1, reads NAGVMQNPRHLVRRRGQEARLRCSPMKGHSHVYWYRQLPEEGLKFMVYLQKENIIDESGMPKERFSAEFPKEGPSILRIQQVVRGDSAAYFCASSLNGGGRGTTEAFFGQGTRLTVV.

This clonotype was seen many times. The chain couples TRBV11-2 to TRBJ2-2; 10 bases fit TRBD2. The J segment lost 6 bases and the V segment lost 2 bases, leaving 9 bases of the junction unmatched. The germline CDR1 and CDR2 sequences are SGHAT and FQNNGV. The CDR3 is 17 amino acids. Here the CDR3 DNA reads TGTGCCAGCAGCTTAAGGTTTAAGCGGGGGGGCGCCGGGGAGCTGTTTTTT. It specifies CASSLRFKRGGAGELFF.

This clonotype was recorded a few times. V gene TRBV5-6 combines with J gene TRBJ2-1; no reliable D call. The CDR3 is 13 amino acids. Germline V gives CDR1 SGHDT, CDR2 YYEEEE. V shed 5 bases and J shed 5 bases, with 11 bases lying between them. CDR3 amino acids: CASSFPHDNEQFF. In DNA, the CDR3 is TGTGCCAGCAGTTTCCCACACGACAATGAGCAGTTCTTC.

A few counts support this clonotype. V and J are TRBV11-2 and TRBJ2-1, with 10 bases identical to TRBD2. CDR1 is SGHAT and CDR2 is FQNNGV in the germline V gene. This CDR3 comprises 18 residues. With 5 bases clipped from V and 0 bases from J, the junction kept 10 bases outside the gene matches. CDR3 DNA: TGTGCCAGCAGCCTCGCCGTAGCGGGGGGAGACTCCTACAATGAGCAGTTCTTC. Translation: CASSLAVAGGDSYNEQFF.

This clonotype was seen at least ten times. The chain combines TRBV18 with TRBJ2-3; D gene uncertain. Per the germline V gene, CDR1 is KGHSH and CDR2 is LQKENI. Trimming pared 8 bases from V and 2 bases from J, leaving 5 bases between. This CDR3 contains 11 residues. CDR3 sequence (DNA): TGTGCCAGCCGATCCACAGATACGCAGTATTTT. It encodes CASRSTDTQYF.

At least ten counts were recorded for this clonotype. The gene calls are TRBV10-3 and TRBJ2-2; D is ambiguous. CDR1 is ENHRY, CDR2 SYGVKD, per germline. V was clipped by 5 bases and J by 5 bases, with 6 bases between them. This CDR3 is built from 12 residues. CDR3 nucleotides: TGTGCCATCAGTTCGGAGACCGGGGAGCTGTTTTTT. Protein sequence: CAISSETGELFF.

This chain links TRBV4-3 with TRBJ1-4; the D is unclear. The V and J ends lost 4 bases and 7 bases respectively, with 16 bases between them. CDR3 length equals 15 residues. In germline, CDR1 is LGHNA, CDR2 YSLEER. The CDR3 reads CASSPDLGGVEKLFF. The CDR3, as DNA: TGCGCCAGCAGCCCGGATCTTGGCGGGGTTGAAAAACTGTTTTTT.

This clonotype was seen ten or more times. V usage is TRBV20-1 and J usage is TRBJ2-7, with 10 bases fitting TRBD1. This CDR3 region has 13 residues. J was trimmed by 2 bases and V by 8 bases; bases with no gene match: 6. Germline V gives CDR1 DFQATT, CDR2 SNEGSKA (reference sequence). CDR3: CSSQGQGPYEQYF. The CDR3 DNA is TGCAGTTCCCAGGGACAGGGGCCCTACGAGCAGTACTTC.

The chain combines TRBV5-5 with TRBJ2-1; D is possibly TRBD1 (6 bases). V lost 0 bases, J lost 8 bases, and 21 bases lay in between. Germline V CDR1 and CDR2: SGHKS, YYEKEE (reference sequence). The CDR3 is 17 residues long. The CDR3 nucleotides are TGTGCCAGCAGCTTGGTTCGGGGCGTGGGGGCCATCGATGAGCAGTTCTTC. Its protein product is CASSLVRGVGAIDEQFF.

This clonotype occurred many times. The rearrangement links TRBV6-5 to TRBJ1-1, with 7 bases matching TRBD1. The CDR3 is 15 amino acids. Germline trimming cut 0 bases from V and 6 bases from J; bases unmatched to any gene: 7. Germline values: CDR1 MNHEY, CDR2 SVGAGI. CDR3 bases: TGTGCCAGCAGTTACTCGACTCAGGGGGGTCCTGAAGCTTTCTTT. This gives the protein CASSYSTQGGPEAFF.

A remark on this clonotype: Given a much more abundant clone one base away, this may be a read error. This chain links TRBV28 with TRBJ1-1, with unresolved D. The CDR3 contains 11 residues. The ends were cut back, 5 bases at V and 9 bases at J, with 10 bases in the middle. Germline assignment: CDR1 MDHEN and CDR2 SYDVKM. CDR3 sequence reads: CASSNEGKAFF. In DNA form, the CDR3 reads TGTGCCAGCAGTAACGAAGGGAAAGCTTTCTTT.

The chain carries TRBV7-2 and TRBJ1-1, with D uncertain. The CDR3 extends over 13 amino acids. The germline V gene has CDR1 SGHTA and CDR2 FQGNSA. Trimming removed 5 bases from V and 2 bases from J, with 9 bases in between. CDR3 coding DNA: TGTGCCAGCAGCCGGGCCCTAAACACTGAAGCTTTCTTT. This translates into CASSRALNTEAFF.

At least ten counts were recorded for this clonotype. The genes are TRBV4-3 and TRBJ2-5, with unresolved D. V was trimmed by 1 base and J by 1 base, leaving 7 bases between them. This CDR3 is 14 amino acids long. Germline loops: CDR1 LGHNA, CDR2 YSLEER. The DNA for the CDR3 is TGCGCCAGCAGCCAAGCTAGTCTCCAAGAGACCCAGTACTTC. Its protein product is CASSQASLQETQYF.

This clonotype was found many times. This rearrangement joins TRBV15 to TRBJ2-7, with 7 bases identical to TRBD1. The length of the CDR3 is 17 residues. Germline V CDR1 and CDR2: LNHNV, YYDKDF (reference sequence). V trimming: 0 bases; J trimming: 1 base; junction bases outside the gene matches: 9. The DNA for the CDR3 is TGTGCCACCAGCAGAGATCTTACAGGGGCAGGTTCCTACGAGCAGTACTTC. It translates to CATSRDLTGAGSYEQYF.

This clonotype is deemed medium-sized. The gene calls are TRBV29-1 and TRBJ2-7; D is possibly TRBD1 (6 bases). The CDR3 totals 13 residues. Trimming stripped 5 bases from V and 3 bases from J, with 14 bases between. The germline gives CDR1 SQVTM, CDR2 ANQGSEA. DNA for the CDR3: TGCAGCGTTCGAGCAGGGGATAGCTACGAGCAGTACTTC. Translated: CSVRAGDSYEQYF.

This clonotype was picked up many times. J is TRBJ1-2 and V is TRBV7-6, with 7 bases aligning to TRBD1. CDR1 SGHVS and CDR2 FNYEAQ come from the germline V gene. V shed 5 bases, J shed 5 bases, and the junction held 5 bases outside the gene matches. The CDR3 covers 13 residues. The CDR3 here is CASSPGGGYGYTF. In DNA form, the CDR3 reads TGTGCCAGCAGCCCAGGGGGAGGATATGGCTACACCTTC.

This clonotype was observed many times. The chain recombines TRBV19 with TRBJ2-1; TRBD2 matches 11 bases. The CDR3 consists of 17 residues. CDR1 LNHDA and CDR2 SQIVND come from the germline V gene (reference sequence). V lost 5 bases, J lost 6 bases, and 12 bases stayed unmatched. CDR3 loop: CASSPEPLAGGINEQFF. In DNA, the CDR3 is TGTGCCAGTAGTCCCGAACCCCTAGCGGGGGGCATCAATGAGCAGTTCTTC.

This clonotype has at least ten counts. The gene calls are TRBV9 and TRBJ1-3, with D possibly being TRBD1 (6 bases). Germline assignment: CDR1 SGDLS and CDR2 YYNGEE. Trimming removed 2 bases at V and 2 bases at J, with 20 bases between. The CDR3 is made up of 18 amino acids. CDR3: CASSVFPEAGTTGNTIYF. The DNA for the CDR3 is TGTGCCAGCAGCGTGTTCCCCGAAGCAGGGACAACTGGAAACACCATATATTTT.

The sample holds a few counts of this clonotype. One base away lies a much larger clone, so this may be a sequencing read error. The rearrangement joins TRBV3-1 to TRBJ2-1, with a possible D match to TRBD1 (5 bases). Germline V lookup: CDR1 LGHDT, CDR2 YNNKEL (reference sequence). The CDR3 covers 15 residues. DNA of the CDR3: TGTGCCTGCAGCCAAGTACAGGTGTCCTACAATGAGCAGTTCTTC. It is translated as CACSQVQVSYNEQFF.

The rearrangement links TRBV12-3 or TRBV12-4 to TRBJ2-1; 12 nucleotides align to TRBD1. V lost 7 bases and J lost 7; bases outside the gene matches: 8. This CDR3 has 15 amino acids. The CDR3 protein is CASTSGTGGVNEQFF. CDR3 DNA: TGTGCCAGCACCTCCGGGACAGGGGGCGTGAATGAGCAGTTCTTC.

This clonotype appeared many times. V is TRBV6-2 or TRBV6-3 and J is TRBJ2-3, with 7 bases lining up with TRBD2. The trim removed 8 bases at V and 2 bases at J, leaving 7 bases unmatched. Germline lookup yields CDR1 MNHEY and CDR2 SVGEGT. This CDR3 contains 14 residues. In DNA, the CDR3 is TGTGCCAGCGGAGCGGGGTTAGTCACAGATACGCAGTATTTT. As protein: CASGAGLVTDTQYF.

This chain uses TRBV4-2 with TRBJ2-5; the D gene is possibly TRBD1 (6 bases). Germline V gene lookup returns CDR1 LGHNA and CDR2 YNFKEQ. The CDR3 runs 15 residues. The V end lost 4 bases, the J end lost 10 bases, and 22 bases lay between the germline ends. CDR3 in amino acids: CASSPRSVGAGDQYF. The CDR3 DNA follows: TGTGCCAGCAGCCCGCGGTCGGTGGGGGCGGGCGACCAGTACTTC.

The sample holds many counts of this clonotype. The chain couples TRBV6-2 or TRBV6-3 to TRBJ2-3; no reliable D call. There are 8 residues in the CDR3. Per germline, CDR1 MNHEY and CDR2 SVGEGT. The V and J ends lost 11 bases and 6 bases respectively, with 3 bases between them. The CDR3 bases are TGTGCCGGGGATACGCAGTATTTT. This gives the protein CAGDTQYF.

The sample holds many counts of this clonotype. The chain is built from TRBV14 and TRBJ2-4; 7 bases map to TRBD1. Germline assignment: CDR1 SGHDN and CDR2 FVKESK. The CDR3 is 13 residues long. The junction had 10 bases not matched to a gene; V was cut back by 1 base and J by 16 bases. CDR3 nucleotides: TGTGCCAGCAGCCAAGGACAGGGCACCCTCGGATACTTC. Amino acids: CASSQGQGTLGYF.

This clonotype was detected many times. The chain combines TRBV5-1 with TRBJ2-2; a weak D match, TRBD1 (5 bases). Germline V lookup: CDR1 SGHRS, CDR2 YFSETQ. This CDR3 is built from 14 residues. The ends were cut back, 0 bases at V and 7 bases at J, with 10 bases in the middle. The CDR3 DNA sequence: TGCGCCAGCAGCTTGGACCAGGGTCACGGGGAGCTGTTTTTT. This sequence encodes CASSLDQGHGELFF.

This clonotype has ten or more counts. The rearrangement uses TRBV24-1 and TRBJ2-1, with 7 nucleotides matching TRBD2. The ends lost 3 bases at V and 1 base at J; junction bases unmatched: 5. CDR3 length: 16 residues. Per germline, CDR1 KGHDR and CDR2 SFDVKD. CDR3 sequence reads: CATSDGGGPSYNEQFF. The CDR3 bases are TGTGCCACCAGTGATGGGGGGGGTCCATCCTACAATGAGCAGTTCTTC.

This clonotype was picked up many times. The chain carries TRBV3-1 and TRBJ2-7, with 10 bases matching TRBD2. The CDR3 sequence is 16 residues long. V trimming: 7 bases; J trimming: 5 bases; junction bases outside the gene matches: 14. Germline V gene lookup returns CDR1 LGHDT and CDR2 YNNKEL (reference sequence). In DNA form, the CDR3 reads TGTGCCAGCAACCCGTCGTATAGCGGGGGGCCGCACGAGCAGTACTTC. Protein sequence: CASNPSYSGGPHEQYF.